These T cell receptor beta chains were read from a single sample in a study of blood T cells in healthy people across ages. Via MiXCR, TCRdb re-called the 5' RACE reads, giving one row per CDR3 protein. The repertoire holds around 1.5 million distinct CDR3 sequences, with around 36% as singletons. Sequencing was carried out using blood. These receptors were collected from a woman aged 30 to 39 in good health. Each CDR3 is given with its conserved first and last residue. Each record gives: J gene, clone size, V gene, D gene, CDR3 DNA, CDR3 protein. D genes are given only for firm matches. Clone size is stated in some rows and not others, as once, few, many or a class when expanded.

J gene: TRBJ2-1; clone size: .; V gene: TRBV7-3; D gene: TRBD2; CDR3 DNA: TGTGCCAGCAGCTTAAACTCGCGGACTAGCGGATCCGTGGATGAGCAGTTCTTC; CDR3 protein: CASSLNSRTSGSVDEQFF
J gene: TRBJ2-3; clone size: few; V gene: TRBV15; D gene: .; CDR3 DNA: TGTGCCACCAGCACACTTAGGACCGACACAAATACGCAGTATTTT; CDR3 protein: CATSTLRTDTNTQYF
J gene: TRBJ2-7; clone size: once; V gene: TRBV7-7; D gene: .; CDR3 DNA: TGTGCCAGCAGCCCAAACCTACATTTGGGAGTCGGCGAGCAGTACTTC; CDR3 protein: CASSPNLHLGVGEQYF
J gene: TRBJ2-5; clone size: .; V gene: TRBV3-1; D gene: .; CDR3 DNA: TGTGCCAGCGGAATTGGGGACTTTCATCAAGAGACCCAGTACTTC; CDR3 protein: CASGIGDFHQETQYF
J gene: TRBJ2-1; clone size: .; V gene: TRBV28; D gene: TRBD2; CDR3 DNA: TGTGCCAGCAACCCCAAGACTAGCGGGGGGGACAATGAGCAGTTCTTC; CDR3 protein: CASNPKTSGGDNEQFF
J gene: TRBJ2-3; clone size: .; V gene: TRBV4-2; D gene: .; CDR3 DNA: TGTGCCAGCAGCCAAGAATCCTTCGCAGATACGCAGTATTTT; CDR3 protein: CASSQESFADTQYF
J gene: TRBJ1-1; clone size: few; V gene: TRBV7-6; D gene: .; CDR3 DNA: TGTGCCAGCAGCTTAGCGCCCCAACAGTTGAACACTGAAGCTTTCTTT; CDR3 protein: CASSLAPQQLNTEAFF
J gene: TRBJ1-4; clone size: .; V gene: TRBV20-1; D gene: .; CDR3 DNA: TGCAGTGCTAGAGAGGGGAAGGATGAAAAACTGTTTTTT; CDR3 protein: CSAREGKDEKLFF
J gene: TRBJ2-7; clone size: many; V gene: TRBV5-6; D gene: .; CDR3 DNA: TGTGCCAGCAGCTTGGTCTTCGGACGGGAGCAGTACTTC; CDR3 protein: CASSLVFGREQYF
J gene: TRBJ2-1; clone size: once; V gene: TRBV19; D gene: .; CDR3 DNA: TGTGCCAGTAGTCCCACTTGGGGTAACAATGAGCAGTTCTTC; CDR3 protein: CASSPTWGNNEQFF
J gene: TRBJ1-4; clone size: .; V gene: TRBV20-1; D gene: .; CDR3 DNA: TGCAGTGCTAGGGAGGGTTTAAGGGAAAAACTGTTTTTT; CDR3 protein: CSAREGLREKLFF
J gene: TRBJ2-7; clone size: .; V gene: TRBV20-1; D gene: .; CDR3 DNA: TGCAGTGCTAGCCCCGGTTACAGCTCCTACGAGCAGTACTTC; CDR3 protein: CSASPGYSSYEQYF
J gene: TRBJ1-2; clone size: .; V gene: TRBV2; D gene: .; CDR3 DNA: TGTGCCAGCAGTGGGGAAGGGAAATGGAGCTATGGCTACACCTTC; CDR3 protein: CASSGEGKWSYGYTF
J gene: TRBJ2-3; clone size: .; V gene: TRBV7-8; D gene: TRBD2; CDR3 DNA: TGTGCCAGCAGCTTAGTCGGACTAGCGTTTAGCACAGATACGCAGTATTTT; CDR3 protein: CASSLVGLAFSTDTQYF
J gene: TRBJ2-7; clone size: .; V gene: TRBV7-8; D gene: .; CDR3 DNA: TGTGCCAGCAGGACAATCTACGAGCAGTACTTC; CDR3 protein: CASRTIYEQYF
J gene: TRBJ1-1; clone size: .; V gene: TRBV7-3; D gene: .; CDR3 DNA: TGTGCCAGCAGCTTAAAACAGGGAATGAACACTGAAGCTTTCTTT; CDR3 protein: CASSLKQGMNTEAFF
J gene: TRBJ2-5; clone size: few; V gene: TRBV27; D gene: .; CDR3 DNA: TGTGCCAGCAGTTTATACAGGGGAGGGGTGACGAGGGAGACCCAGTACTTC; CDR3 protein: CASSLYRGGVTRETQYF
J gene: TRBJ2-1; clone size: many; V gene: TRBV5-1; D gene: TRBD1; CDR3 DNA: TGCGCCAGCAGTAACAGGGGTGGCGATGAGCAGTTCTTC; CDR3 protein: CASSNRGGDEQFF
J gene: TRBJ2-1; clone size: few; V gene: TRBV20-1; D gene: TRBD2; CDR3 DNA: TGCAGTGCTAGAACTGTGAAGCGGGGGGCGGGGAATGAGCAGTTCTTC; CDR3 protein: CSARTVKRGAGNEQFF
J gene: TRBJ2-3; clone size: few; V gene: TRBV6-1; D gene: .; CDR3 DNA: TGTGCCAGCAGCCGATGGGGAGTCACAGATACGCAGTATTTT; CDR3 protein: CASSRWGVTDTQYF
J gene: TRBJ2-7; clone size: few; V gene: TRBV7-9; D gene: .; CDR3 DNA: TGTGCCAGCAGCACCTTGGGGCCCTACGAGCAGTACTTC; CDR3 protein: CASSTLGPYEQYF
J gene: TRBJ1-2; clone size: few; V gene: TRBV27; D gene: .; CDR3 DNA: TGTGCCAGCAGTTTGTCCGGGGCTCCCACCTACACCTTC; CDR3 protein: CASSLSGAPTYTF
J gene: TRBJ2-5; clone size: few; V gene: TRBV5-1; D gene: TRBD1; CDR3 DNA: TGCGCCAGCAGCTTGGGGACAGGGGGCAGTAACGGAGAGACCCAGTACTTC; CDR3 protein: CASSLGTGGSNGETQYF
J gene: TRBJ1-2; clone size: .; V gene: TRBV10-3; D gene: .; CDR3 DNA: TGTGCCATCAACGAAAGAGCGGGCTATGGCTACACCTTC; CDR3 protein: CAINERAGYGYTF
J gene: TRBJ2-7; clone size: .; V gene: TRBV20-1; D gene: .; CDR3 DNA: TGCAGTGCAAAGGACAGAAGGAATCCCTACGAGCAGTACTTC; CDR3 protein: CSAKDRRNPYEQYF
J gene: TRBJ2-5; clone size: few; V gene: TRBV7-2; D gene: .; CDR3 DNA: TGTGCCAGCAGCTCCCTAGGACTCATCCAAGAGACCCAGTACTTC; CDR3 protein: CASSSLGLIQETQYF
J gene: TRBJ2-5; clone size: many; V gene: TRBV21-1; D gene: .; CDR3 DNA: TGTGCCAGCAGCAAAGCTGCAGGGGACCCGTACCAAGAGACCCAGTACTTC; CDR3 protein: CASSKAAGDPYQETQYF
J gene: TRBJ2-7; clone size: .; V gene: TRBV6-1; D gene: TRBD2; CDR3 DNA: TGTGCCAGCAGTGAACGGGAGACTAGCGGGGCTCCGGAGCAGTACTTC; CDR3 protein: CASSERETSGAPEQYF
J gene: TRBJ2-1; clone size: .; V gene: TRBV12-5; D gene: .; CDR3 DNA: TGTGCTGGTGGTCCGGACTCCACGGGTGAGCAGTTCTTC; CDR3 protein: CAGGPDSTGEQFF
J gene: TRBJ1-2; clone size: .; V gene: TRBV6-6; D gene: .; CDR3 DNA: TGTGCCAGCAAAACCCTAACGGGACTAGGGTATGGCTACACCTTC; CDR3 protein: CASKTLTGLGYGYTF
J gene: TRBJ2-7; clone size: few; V gene: TRBV11-2; D gene: .; CDR3 DNA: TGTGCCAGCAGCTTAGATAGGGATTGGGCCTCCTACGAGCAGTACTTC; CDR3 protein: CASSLDRDWASYEQYF
J gene: TRBJ2-3; clone size: .; V gene: TRBV13; D gene: .; CDR3 DNA: TGTGCCAGCAGCGCAGCCCAAGGGTTTCCAGATACGCAGTATTTT; CDR3 protein: CASSAAQGFPDTQYF
J gene: TRBJ1-5; clone size: .; V gene: TRBV20-1; D gene: .; CDR3 DNA: TGCAGTGCTAGAGGAGGGACGGAAAATCAGCCCCAGCATTTT; CDR3 protein: CSARGGTENQPQHF
J gene: TRBJ2-1; clone size: few; V gene: TRBV4-1; D gene: .; CDR3 DNA: TGCGCCAGCAGCCAAGCGCCGGATCCGTTTCTCAATGAGCAGTTCTTC; CDR3 protein: CASSQAPDPFLNEQFF
J gene: TRBJ2-1; clone size: .; V gene: TRBV7-3; D gene: TRBD2; CDR3 DNA: TGTGCCAGCAGCTTATCTCTAGCGGGGCCTATCGAGCAGTTCTTC; CDR3 protein: CASSLSLAGPIEQFF
J gene: TRBJ2-5; clone size: few; V gene: TRBV18; D gene: .; CDR3 DNA: TGTGCCAGCTCACCACCCCAGGGATGGGATGAGACCCAGTACTTC; CDR3 protein: CASSPPQGWDETQYF
J gene: TRBJ1-2; clone size: few; V gene: TRBV12-3/TRBV12-4; D gene: TRBD1; CDR3 DNA: TGTGCCAGCAGGGACAGGGGACATACCGTAGACTATGGCTACACCTTC; CDR3 protein: CASRDRGHTVDYGYTF
J gene: TRBJ2-3; clone size: .; V gene: TRBV20-1; D gene: TRBD1; CDR3 DNA: TGCAGTGCTAGAGCGGGACAGAGTAGCACAGATACGCAGTATTTT; CDR3 protein: CSARAGQSSTDTQYF
J gene: TRBJ2-1; clone size: .; V gene: TRBV14; D gene: .; CDR3 DNA: TGTGCCAGCAGCCAGACGCGGGCGTCCGGGTACAATGAGCAGTTCTTC; CDR3 protein: CASSQTRASGYNEQFF
J gene: TRBJ2-7; clone size: few; V gene: TRBV20-1; D gene: .; CDR3 DNA: TGCAGTGTGGGATGGGACAACGCCTACGAGCAGTACTTC; CDR3 protein: CSVGWDNAYEQYF
J gene: TRBJ2-7; clone size: .; V gene: TRBV30; D gene: .; CDR3 DNA: TGTGCCTGGAGTAGGGTGCGAGGGTCCTACGAGCAGTACTTC; CDR3 protein: CAWSRVRGSYEQYF
J gene: TRBJ1-6; clone size: .; V gene: TRBV7-8; D gene: .; CDR3 DNA: TGTGCCAGCAGCTCTACCCTAGGTCCCCTCCACTTT; CDR3 protein: CASSSTLGPLHF
J gene: TRBJ1-1; clone size: once; V gene: TRBV7-9; D gene: .; CDR3 DNA: TGTGCCAGCAGCTTAGCTCCGGGGGCGGGAGCTTTCTTT; CDR3 protein: CASSLAPGAGAFF
J gene: TRBJ2-7; clone size: .; V gene: TRBV20-1; D gene: .; CDR3 DNA: TGCAGTGCAAGGAGAGAGTACGAGCAGTACTTC; CDR3 protein: CSARREYEQYF
J gene: TRBJ2-3; clone size: .; V gene: TRBV3-1; D gene: .; CDR3 DNA: TGTGCCAGCAGCCAGGATCGTAGCGGCACAGAGGCAGATACGCAGTATTTT; CDR3 protein: CASSQDRSGTEADTQYF
J gene: TRBJ1-6; clone size: .; V gene: TRBV20-1; D gene: .; CDR3 DNA: TGCAGTGCTAGAAGTCAGGATAATTCACCCCTCCACTTT; CDR3 protein: CSARSQDNSPLHF
J gene: TRBJ2-7; clone size: few; V gene: TRBV19; D gene: TRBD2; CDR3 DNA: TGTGCCAGTAGTATAATGGCTAGCGGGAGCTACGAGCAGTACTTC; CDR3 protein: CASSIMASGSYEQYF
J gene: TRBJ2-5; clone size: .; V gene: TRBV30; D gene: .; CDR3 DNA: TGTGCCTGGAGTGGGGGGCCCAAAGAGACCCAGTACTTC; CDR3 protein: CAWSGGPKETQYF
J gene: TRBJ2-3; clone size: .; V gene: TRBV15; D gene: TRBD2; CDR3 DNA: TGTGCCACCAGCAGAAGAAGCGGGGGTCACACAGATACGCGGTATTTT; CDR3 protein: CATSRRSGGHTDTRYF
J gene: TRBJ2-3; clone size: .; V gene: TRBV10-3; D gene: .; CDR3 DNA: TGTGCCATCAGTGGGGCGGGCGGCGCCCCCACAGATACGCAGTATTTT; CDR3 protein: CAISGAGGAPTDTQYF
J gene: TRBJ1-5; clone size: .; V gene: TRBV20-1; D gene: .; CDR3 DNA: TGCAGTGCTAGAGATTGGGCGGGGGGCCCGCGCAATCAGCCCCAGCATTTT; CDR3 protein: CSARDWAGGPRNQPQHF
J gene: TRBJ2-5; clone size: .; V gene: TRBV28; D gene: .; CDR3 DNA: TGTGCCAGCAGTTTACTGGGGTCGGGGACCCAGTACTTC; CDR3 protein: CASSLLGSGTQYF
J gene: TRBJ2-1; clone size: .; V gene: TRBV6-8; D gene: .; CDR3 DNA: TGTGCCAGCAGTTGCTTGGGGTCCTACAATGAGCAGTTCTTC; CDR3 protein: CASSCLGSYNEQFF
J gene: TRBJ1-5; clone size: .; V gene: TRBV2; D gene: TRBD1; CDR3 DNA: TGTGCCAGTTCCGGGACAGGGGATTTGCAGCCCCAGCATTTT; CDR3 protein: CASSGTGDLQPQHF
J gene: TRBJ1-2; clone size: few; V gene: TRBV4-1; D gene: .; CDR3 DNA: TGCGCCAGCAGCCTTTTAACGGGGGGCTATGGCTACACCTTC; CDR3 protein: CASSLLTGGYGYTF
J gene: TRBJ2-3; clone size: few; V gene: TRBV10-3; D gene: TRBD1; CDR3 DNA: TGTGCCATCACCCGACAGGGATTGACGGGGACAGATACGCAGTATTTT; CDR3 protein: CAITRQGLTGTDTQYF
J gene: TRBJ2-4; clone size: few; V gene: TRBV4-1; D gene: .; CDR3 DNA: TGCGCCAGCAGAGGAAACATTCAGTACTTC; CDR3 protein: CASRGNIQYF
J gene: TRBJ1-3; clone size: .; V gene: TRBV29-1; D gene: .; CDR3 DNA: TGCAGCGTTGAAGATCGCCTCTCTGGAAACACCATATATTTT; CDR3 protein: CSVEDRLSGNTIYF
J gene: TRBJ2-1; clone size: many; V gene: TRBV7-2; D gene: .; CDR3 DNA: TGTGCCAGCAGCTTAGCAGGCTTCCGGGCCGTGGATGAGCAGTTCTTC; CDR3 protein: CASSLAGFRAVDEQFF
J gene: TRBJ1-5; clone size: few; V gene: TRBV30; D gene: .; CDR3 DNA: TGTGCCTGCGACGGTTTGAACAATCAGCCCCAGCATTTT; CDR3 protein: CACDGLNNQPQHF